Listed below are T cell receptor beta chains from one sample, sequenced in a study of blood T cell repertoires in COVID-19. TCRdb keeps only in-frame clones here, not all; method: immunoSEQ multiplex PCR. In the table there are about 200,000 clones, roughly 76% of which are singletons. The sample taken for sequencing was peripheral blood. The receptor set was obtained from a human donor in a cohort sampled during active COVID-19. The conserved cysteine and the conserved F or W are not part of the CDR3 here. Fields, in order: V gene, D gene, J gene, CDR3 protein. The D gene is left open where the match is weak.

v_gene: TRBV9; d_gene: TRBD2; j_gene: TRBJ2-1; CDR3aa: ASSVGTSGIGGYNEQF
v_gene: TRBV4-3; d_gene: TRBD2; j_gene: TRBJ2-7; CDR3aa: ASSLGLGGEQY
v_gene: TRBV19; d_gene: NA; j_gene: TRBJ2-5; CDR3aa: ASSTSGAASETQY
v_gene: TRBV10-3; d_gene: NA; j_gene: TRBJ1-6; CDR3aa: AISGTYNSPLH
v_gene: TRBV9; d_gene: NA; j_gene: TRBJ1-2; CDR3aa: ASSAQKGNYGYT
v_gene: TRBV28; d_gene: NA; j_gene: TRBJ1-2; CDR3aa: ASSPESLGRGGYT
v_gene: TRBV3-1/TRBV3-2; d_gene: TRBD2; j_gene: TRBJ2-7; CDR3aa: ASSQVRLGRNSYEQY
v_gene: TRBV27; d_gene: NA; j_gene: TRBJ1-2; CDR3aa: ASSLEGNYGYT
v_gene: TRBV4-2; d_gene: TRBD1; j_gene: TRBJ1-2; CDR3aa: ASSNRDRGQWGYT
v_gene: TRBV27; d_gene: NA; j_gene: TRBJ2-2; CDR3aa: ASSFGRGTGELF
v_gene: TRBV5-1; d_gene: TRBD1; j_gene: TRBJ2-7; CDR3aa: ASSSESIIRGREQY
v_gene: TRBV9; d_gene: NA; j_gene: TRBJ1-1; CDR3aa: ASSVVGSNTEAF
v_gene: TRBV7-2; d_gene: NA; j_gene: TRBJ1-5; CDR3aa: ASSPGDIHQPQH
v_gene: TRBV7-6; d_gene: TRBD1; j_gene: TRBJ2-6; CDR3aa: ASSLGQASSGANVLT
v_gene: TRBV9; d_gene: NA; j_gene: TRBJ2-7; CDR3aa: ASSVGGRSYEQY
v_gene: TRBV12-3/TRBV12-4; d_gene: NA; j_gene: TRBJ2-1; CDR3aa: ASNPTVYNEQF
v_gene: TRBV7-6; d_gene: NA; j_gene: TRBJ2-7; CDR3aa: ASSLALPARAYEQY
v_gene: TRBV15; d_gene: TRBD1; j_gene: TRBJ1-1; CDR3aa: ATSRTGSTEAF
v_gene: TRBV12-3/TRBV12-4; d_gene: TRBD1; j_gene: TRBJ1-4; CDR3aa: ATQGQVNEKLF
v_gene: TRBV5-1; d_gene: TRBD1; j_gene: TRBJ2-7; CDR3aa: ASSTGTGSSYEQY
v_gene: TRBV5-6; d_gene: TRBD1; j_gene: TRBJ1-1; CDR3aa: ASSLMGTDTEAF
v_gene: TRBV19; d_gene: TRBD1; j_gene: TRBJ1-5; CDR3aa: ASSYRAGGGGGNQPQH
v_gene: TRBV28; d_gene: TRBD1; j_gene: TRBJ1-2; CDR3aa: ASSPTGVNYGYT
v_gene: TRBV7-2; d_gene: TRBD1; j_gene: TRBJ2-1; CDR3aa: ASSLTSGQGDTEQF
v_gene: TRBV27; d_gene: NA; j_gene: TRBJ2-7; CDR3aa: ASSFSYRVEQY
v_gene: TRBV28; d_gene: TRBD2; j_gene: TRBJ2-6; CDR3aa: ASRALRGGSGANVLT
v_gene: TRBV30; d_gene: TRBD2; j_gene: TRBJ2-7; CDR3aa: AWRRLAGVYEQY
v_gene: TRBV6-1; d_gene: NA; j_gene: TRBJ2-7; CDR3aa: ASSEGGGTAYEQY
v_gene: TRBV7-3; d_gene: NA; j_gene: TRBJ2-7; CDR3aa: ASSPRLVLHYEQY
v_gene: TRBV6-2/TRBV6-3; d_gene: TRBD2; j_gene: TRBJ2-7; CDR3aa: ASSGTSGSLDEQY
v_gene: TRBV27; d_gene: NA; j_gene: TRBJ2-7; CDR3aa: ASRRQGGGHEQY
v_gene: TRBV7-7; d_gene: NA; j_gene: TRBJ1-3; CDR3aa: ASSLSRNSGNTIY
v_gene: TRBV5-1; d_gene: NA; j_gene: TRBJ2-3; CDR3aa: ASSLEGTGISTDTQY